This TCR beta chain was found in a study of blood T cell repertoires in COVID-19. Sequenced by immunoSEQ multiplex PCR; TCRdb stores in-frame clones only, minus some. Of hundreds of thousands of clones listed, roughly 80% are singletons. This CDR3 spans 14 amino acids. Deletions cut 0 bases from V and 2 bases from J, with 9 bases between. Germline CDR1 SGHNT, CDR2 YYREEE (reference sequence). The sample was PBMCs or T cells enriched from blood (not recorded which). This sequence joins TRBV5-4 and TRBJ2-7; tentative D call: TRBD1 (5 bases). This TCR was recovered from a woman aged 40 to 50 who had been exposed to COVID-19. Written as DNA, the CDR3 is TGTGCCAGCAGCTTGGGAGACAGCCCCTACGAGCAGTACTTC. It is translated as CASSLGDSPYEQYF.